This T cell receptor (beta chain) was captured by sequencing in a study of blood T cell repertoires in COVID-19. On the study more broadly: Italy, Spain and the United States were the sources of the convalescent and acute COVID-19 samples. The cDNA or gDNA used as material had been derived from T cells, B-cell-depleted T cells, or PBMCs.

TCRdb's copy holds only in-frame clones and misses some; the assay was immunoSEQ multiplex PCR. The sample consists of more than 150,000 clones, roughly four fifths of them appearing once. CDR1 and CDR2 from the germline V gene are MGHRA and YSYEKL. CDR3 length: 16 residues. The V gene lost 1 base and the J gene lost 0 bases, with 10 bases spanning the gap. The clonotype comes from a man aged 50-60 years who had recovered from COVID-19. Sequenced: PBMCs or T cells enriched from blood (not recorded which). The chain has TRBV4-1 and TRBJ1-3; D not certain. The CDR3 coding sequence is TGCGCCAGCAGCCAAGGCTACGCTAACTCTGGAAACACCATATATTTT. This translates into CASSQGYANSGNTIYF.